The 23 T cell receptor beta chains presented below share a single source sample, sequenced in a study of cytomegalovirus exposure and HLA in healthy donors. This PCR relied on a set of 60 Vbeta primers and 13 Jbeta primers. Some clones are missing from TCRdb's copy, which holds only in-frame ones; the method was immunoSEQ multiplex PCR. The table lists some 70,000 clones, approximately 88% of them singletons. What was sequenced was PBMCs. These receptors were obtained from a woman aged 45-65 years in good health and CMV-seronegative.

The CDR3: CASSTSGTGSLSGNTIYF. CDR3 nucleotides: TGTGCCAGTAGTACGTCCGGGACAGGGAGTCTTTCTGGAAACACCATATATTTT. This chain uses TRBV19 with TRBJ1-3; TRBD1 matches 9 bases. Losses at the gene ends were 4 bases for V and 1 base for J; bases not matched to a gene: 11. This CDR3 contains 18 residues. CDR1 and CDR2 from the germline V gene are LNHDA and SQIVND (reference sequence). The full variable domain, in which reference TRBV19 and TRBJ1-3 provide the parts outside the CDR3, is DGGITQSPKYLFRKEGQNVTLSCEQNLNHDAMYWYRQDPGQGLRLIYYSQIVNDFQKGDIAEGYSVSREKKESFPLTVTSAQKNPTAFYLCASSTSGTGSLSGNTIYFGEGSWLTVV.

CDR3 in amino acids: CASSLRLAGSTDTQYF. The DNA for the CDR3 is TGTGCCAGCAGCTTGAGGCTAGCGGGGAGCACAGATACGCAGTATTTT. The rearrangement uses TRBV5-6 and TRBJ2-3; 9 bases match TRBD2. CDR3 size: 16 residues. V lost 1 base to trimming and J lost 0 bases; unmatched junction nucleotides: 3. Per the germline V gene, CDR1 is SGHDT and CDR2 is YYEEEE.

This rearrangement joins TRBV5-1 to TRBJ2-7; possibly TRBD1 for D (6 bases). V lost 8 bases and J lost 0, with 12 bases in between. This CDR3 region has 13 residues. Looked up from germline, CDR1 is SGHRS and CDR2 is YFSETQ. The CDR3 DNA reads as TGCGCCAGTACGACAGGCAACTCCTACGAGCAGTACTTC. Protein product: CASTTGNSYEQYF.

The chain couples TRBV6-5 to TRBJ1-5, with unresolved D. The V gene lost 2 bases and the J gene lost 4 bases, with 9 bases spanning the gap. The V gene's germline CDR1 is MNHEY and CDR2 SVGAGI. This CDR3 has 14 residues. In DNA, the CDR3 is TGTGCCAGCAGTTACGGCCGGGGTAATCAGCCCCAGCATTTT. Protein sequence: CASSYGRGNQPQHF.

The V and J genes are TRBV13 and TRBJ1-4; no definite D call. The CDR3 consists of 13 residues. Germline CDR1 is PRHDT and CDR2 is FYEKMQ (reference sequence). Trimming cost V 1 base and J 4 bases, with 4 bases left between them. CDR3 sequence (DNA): TGTGCCAGCAGCTTAGCGAGTAATGAAAAACTGTTTTTT. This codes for CASSLASNEKLFF. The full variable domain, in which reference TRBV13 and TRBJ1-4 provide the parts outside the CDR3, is AAGVIQSPRHLIKEKRETATLKCYPIPRHDTVYWYQQGPGQDPQFLISFYEKMQSDKGSIPDRFSAQQFSDYHSELNMSSLELGDSALYFCASSLASNEKLFFGSGTQLSVL.

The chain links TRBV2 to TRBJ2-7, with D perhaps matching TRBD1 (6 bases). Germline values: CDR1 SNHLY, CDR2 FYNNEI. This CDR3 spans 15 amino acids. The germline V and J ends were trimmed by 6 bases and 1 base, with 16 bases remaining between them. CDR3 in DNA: TGTGCCAGCAGGCCGAACAGGGAAAGTTCCTACGAGCAGTACTTC. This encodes CASRPNRESSYEQYF.

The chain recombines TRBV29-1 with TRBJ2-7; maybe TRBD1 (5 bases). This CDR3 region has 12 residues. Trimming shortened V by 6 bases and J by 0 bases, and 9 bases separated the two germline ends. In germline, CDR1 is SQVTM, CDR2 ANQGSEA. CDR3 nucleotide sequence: TGCAGCGTGGCAACAGGCTCCTACGAGCAGTACTTC. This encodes CSVATGSYEQYF.

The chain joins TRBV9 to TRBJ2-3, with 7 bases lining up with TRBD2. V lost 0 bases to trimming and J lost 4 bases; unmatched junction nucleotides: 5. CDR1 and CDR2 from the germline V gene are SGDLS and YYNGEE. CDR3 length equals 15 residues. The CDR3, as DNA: TGTGCCAGCAGCGTAGCAGCGGGACTGGCAGATACGCAGTATTTT. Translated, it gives CASSVAAGLADTQYF.

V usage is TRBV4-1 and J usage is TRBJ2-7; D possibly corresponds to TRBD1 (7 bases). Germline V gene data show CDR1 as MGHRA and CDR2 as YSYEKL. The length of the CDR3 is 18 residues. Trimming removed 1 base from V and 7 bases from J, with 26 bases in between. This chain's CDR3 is CASSQVRRGRTRKKEQYV. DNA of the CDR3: TGCGCCAGCAGCCAAGTAAGGAGGGGGCGGACACGCAAAAAAGAGCAGTACGTC.

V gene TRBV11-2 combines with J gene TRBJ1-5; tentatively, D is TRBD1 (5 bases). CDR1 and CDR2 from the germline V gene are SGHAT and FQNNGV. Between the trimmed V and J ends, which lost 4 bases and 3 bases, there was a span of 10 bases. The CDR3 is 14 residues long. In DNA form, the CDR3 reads TGTGCCAGCAGCTATACAGGAAACAATCAGCCCCAGCATTTT. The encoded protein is CASSYTGNNQPQHF.

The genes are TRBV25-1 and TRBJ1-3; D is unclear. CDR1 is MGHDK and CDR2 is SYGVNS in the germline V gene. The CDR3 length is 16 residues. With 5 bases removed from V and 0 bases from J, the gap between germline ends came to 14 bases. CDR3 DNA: TGTGCCAGCAGTTCCTCCGACTTTTACTCTGGAAACACCATATATTTT. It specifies CASSSSDFYSGNTIYF.

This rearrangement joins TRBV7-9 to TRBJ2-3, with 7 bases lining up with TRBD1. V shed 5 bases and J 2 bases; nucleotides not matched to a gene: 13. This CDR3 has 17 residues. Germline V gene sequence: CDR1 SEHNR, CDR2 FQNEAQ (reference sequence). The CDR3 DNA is TGTGCCAGCAGCACTCCATACAGGGGCCACCCCACAGATACGCAGTATTTT. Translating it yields CASSTPYRGHPTDTQYF. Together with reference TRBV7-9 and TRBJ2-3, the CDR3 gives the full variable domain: DTGVSQNPRHKITKRGQNVTFRCDPISEHNRLYWYRQTLGQGPEFLTYFQNEAQLEKSRLLSDRFSAERPKGSFSTLEIQRTEQGDSAMYLCASSTPYRGHPTDTQYFGPGTRLTVL.

This CDR3 is CASSLVETGTLNEQYF. For the CDR3, the DNA is TGTGCCAGCAGCCTGGTTGAGACGGGAACACTTAACGAGCAGTACTTC. The rearrangement uses TRBV7-9 and TRBJ2-7, with D possibly TRBD2 on 5 matching bases. The CDR3 extends over 16 amino acids. Trimming took 5 bases from V and 5 from J, leaving 22 bases between them. CDR1 and CDR2 from the germline V gene are SEHNR and FQNEAQ (reference sequence).

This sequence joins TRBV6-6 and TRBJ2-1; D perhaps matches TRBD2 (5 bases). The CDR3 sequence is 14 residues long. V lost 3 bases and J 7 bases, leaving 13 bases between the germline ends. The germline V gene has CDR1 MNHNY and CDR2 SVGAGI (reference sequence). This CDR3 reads CASSYTLARNEQFF. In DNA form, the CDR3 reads TGTGCCAGCAGTTATACCCTAGCAAGGAATGAGCAGTTCTTC.

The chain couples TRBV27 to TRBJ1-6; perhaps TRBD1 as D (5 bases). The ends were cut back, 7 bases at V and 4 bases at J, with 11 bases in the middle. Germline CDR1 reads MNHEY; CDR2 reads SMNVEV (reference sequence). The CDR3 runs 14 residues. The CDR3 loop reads CASKFSGYNSPLHF. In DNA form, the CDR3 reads TGTGCCAGCAAATTTTCAGGGTATAATTCACCCCTCCACTTT.

CDR3 protein: CASSQTSADSYEQYF. The CDR3 DNA reads as TGTGCCAGCTCTCAAACCTCTGCAGACTCCTACGAGCAGTACTTC. The rearrangement uses TRBV18 and TRBJ2-7; D remains unclear. The germline gives CDR1 KGHSH, CDR2 LQKENI. V gave up 6 bases and J gave up 0 bases, with 15 bases separating them. This CDR3 spans 15 amino acids.

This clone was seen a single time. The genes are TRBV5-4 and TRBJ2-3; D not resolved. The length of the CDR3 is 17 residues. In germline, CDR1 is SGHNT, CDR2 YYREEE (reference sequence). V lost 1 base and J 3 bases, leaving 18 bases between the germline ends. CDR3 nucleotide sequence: TGTGCCAGCAGCTTGCTCCACAGCCTCCCGTTAACAGATACGCAGTATTTT. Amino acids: CASSLLHSLPLTDTQYF.

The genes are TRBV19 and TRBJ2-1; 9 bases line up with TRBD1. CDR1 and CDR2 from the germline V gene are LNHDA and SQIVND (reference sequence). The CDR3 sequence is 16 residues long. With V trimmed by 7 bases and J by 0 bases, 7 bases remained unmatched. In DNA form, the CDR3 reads TGTGCCAGTAAAATACAGGGGGCGAGCTCCTACAATGAGCAGTTCTTC. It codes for CASKIQGASSYNEQFF.

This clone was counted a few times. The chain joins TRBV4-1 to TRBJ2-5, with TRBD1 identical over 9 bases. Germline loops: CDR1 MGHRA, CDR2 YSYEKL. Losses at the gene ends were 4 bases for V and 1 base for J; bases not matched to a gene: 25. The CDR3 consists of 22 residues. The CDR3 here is CASSPHGRDREDTLIVQETQYF. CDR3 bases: TGCGCCAGCAGCCCACACGGGCGGGACAGGGAAGACACCCTCATAGTCCAAGAGACCCAGTACTTC.

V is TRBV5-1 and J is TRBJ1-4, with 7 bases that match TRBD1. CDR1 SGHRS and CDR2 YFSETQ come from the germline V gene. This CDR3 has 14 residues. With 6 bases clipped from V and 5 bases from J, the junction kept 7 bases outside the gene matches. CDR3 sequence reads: CASTSLTGNEKLFF. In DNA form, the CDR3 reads TGCGCCAGCACCTCCCTGACAGGGAATGAAAAACTGTTTTTT.

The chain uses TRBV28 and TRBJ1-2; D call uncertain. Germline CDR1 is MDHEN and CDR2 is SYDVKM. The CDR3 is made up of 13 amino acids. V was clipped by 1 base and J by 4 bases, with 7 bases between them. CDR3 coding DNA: TGTGCCAGCAGTTTATTCACAGCCTATGGCTACACCTTC. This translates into CASSLFTAYGYTF.

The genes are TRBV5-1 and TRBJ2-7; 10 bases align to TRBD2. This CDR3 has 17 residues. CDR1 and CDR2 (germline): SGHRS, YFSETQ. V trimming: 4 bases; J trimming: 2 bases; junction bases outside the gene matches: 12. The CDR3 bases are TGCGCCAGCAGCCCTGGACTAGCGGAAACGTTTGCCTACGAGCAGTACTTC. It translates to CASSPGLAETFAYEQYF.

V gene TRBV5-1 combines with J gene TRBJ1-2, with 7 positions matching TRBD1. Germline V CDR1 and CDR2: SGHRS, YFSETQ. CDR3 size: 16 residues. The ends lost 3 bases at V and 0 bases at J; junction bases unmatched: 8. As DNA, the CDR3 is TGCGCCAGCAGCTCTGGGACAGCACTTACTAACTATGGCTACACCTTC. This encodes CASSSGTALTNYGYTF.